This entry is about one T cell receptor beta chain. Its specificity is unknown. The TCR alpha and TCR beta cDNA libraries, bearing sample barcodes and UMIs, were generated by 5'RACE using constant-segment primers. TCRdb re-analysed the 5' RACE reads in MiXCR, keeping a single row per CDR3 protein. The sample yields 550,000 to 600,000 distinct CDR3 sequences, roughly 17% seen once. These data belong to a study of T-cell memory formation after mild COVID-19. Germline loops: CDR1 ENHRY, CDR2 SYGVKD. This CDR3 region has 13 residues. V lost 10 bases and J lost 5, with 18 bases in between. Overall study findings and caveats: There was a balanced CD4/CD8 profile in clones contracting day 15 to 85, and later expanders leaned CD4+. There were some responding clones in pre-infection memory, which suggested that cross-reactive memory had joined.

V is TRBV10-3 and J is TRBJ2-7; either TRBD1 or TRBD2 may fit D (6 bases each). The sequenced sample consisted of PBMCs or a T cell subset sorted from them (not recorded which). The clonotype comes from an adult woman who had mild COVID-19 (a few samples of this study predate the infection). Cell type and time point are not known. The CDR3 nucleotides are TGTGCCAGCGGGACACCAAAGAGCGACGAGCAGTACTTC. Translated: CASGTPKSDEQYF.